This passage covers 5 T cell receptor beta chains from one sample sequenced in a study of T-cell memory formation after mild COVID-19. TCRdb recomputed calls from the 5' RACE reads with MiXCR, one row per CDR3 protein. This sample has 300,000 to 400,000 distinct CDR3 sequences, with around 20% found just once. What was sequenced was PBMCs or a T cell subset sorted from them (not recorded which). All receptors come from an adult woman who had mild COVID-19 (a few samples of this study predate the infection). Cell type and time point are not known.

The rearrangement uses TRBV7-9 and TRBJ2-3; perhaps D is TRBD1 or TRBD2 (5 bases each). Trimming left V 5 bases short and J 7 bases short, with 19 bases between. The CDR3 extends over 15 amino acids. CDR1 is SEHNR, CDR2 FQNEAQ, per germline (reference sequence). In DNA form, the CDR3 reads TGTGCCAGCAGCCCTTTTGTTGGGGACGGGTATACGCAGTATTTT. It specifies CASSPFVGDGYTQYF. Using reference TRBV7-9 and TRBJ2-3 for the parts outside the CDR3, the full variable domain is DTGVSQNPRHKITKRGQNVTFRCDPISEHNRLYWYRQTLGQGPEFLTYFQNEAQLEKSRLLSDRFSAERPKGSFSTLEIQRTEQGDSAMYLCASSPFVGDGYTQYFGPGTRLTVL.

V is TRBV2 and J is TRBJ2-7, with D tentatively TRBD1 or TRBD2 (6 bases each). CDR1 SNHLY and CDR2 FYNNEI come from the germline V gene. V was cut by 2 bases and J by 4 bases, with 12 bases left in between. The CDR3 contains 14 residues. DNA of the CDR3: TGTGCCAGCAGTGAATGGGGGGCCGAGTACGAGCAGTACTTC. Amino acid sequence: CASSEWGAEYEQYF.

This chain links TRBV7-9 with TRBJ2-5; 8 bases map to TRBD2. This CDR3 comprises 15 residues. The germline V gene encodes CDR1 SEHNR and CDR2 FQNEAQ (reference sequence). J was trimmed by 6 bases and V by 4 bases; bases with no gene match: 10. The CDR3 bases are TGTGCCAGCAGCTCGTCCGGCGCGGGGGGAAAGACCCAGTACTTC. Its translation: CASSSSGAGGKTQYF.

The chain employs TRBV29-1 and TRBJ2-5, with 7 bases matching TRBD1. This CDR3 is 14 amino acids long. V lost 4 bases and J lost 4; bases outside the gene matches: 9. Germline V gives CDR1 SQVTM, CDR2 ANQGSEA. The CDR3 nucleotides read TGCAGCGTTGGGGTAGGGGGCACGTCAGAGACCCAGTACTTC. It codes for CSVGVGGTSETQYF.

The table lists this clonotype with many counts. The chain is built from TRBV7-8 and TRBJ2-1; no definite D call. The CDR3 is made up of 13 amino acids. The germline V gene has CDR1 SGHVS and CDR2 FQNEAQ. V lost 8 bases, J lost 5 bases, and 13 bases lay in between. As DNA, the CDR3 is TGTGCCAGCGGGCGGCGGATGAACAATGAGCAGTTCTTC. Residues: CASGRRMNNEQFF.